The 8 T cell receptor beta chains reported below all come from one sample, sequenced in a study of shared clonotypes between healthy human individuals. The table came from immunoSEQ multiplex PCR; TCRdb's copy has only in-frame clones and leaves some out. The sample has roughly 1,500,000 clones, 95% to 99% seen once. The sequenced sample consisted of naive CD4+ T cells sorted from blood. Subset specified: CD45RA+ positively selected. The origin of the receptors is a man aged 25 to 45 in good health.

This chain uses TRBV7-3 with TRBJ2-3; 10 positions match TRBD2. Germline V CDR1 and CDR2: SGHTA, FQGTGA. The CDR3 consists of 18 residues. Unmatched junction bases numbered 11, after V lost 5 bases and J lost 0 bases. Written as DNA, the CDR3 is TGTGCCAGCAGCCCTTGGGGGACTAGCGCCTCTAGCACAGATACGCAGTATTTT. It encodes CASSPWGTSASSTDTQYF. The whole variable domain, filled in from reference TRBV7-3 and TRBJ2-3, reads GAGVSQTPSNKVTEKGKYVELRCDPISGHTALYWYRQSLGQGPEFLIYFQGTGAADDSGLPNDRFFAVRPEGSVSTLKIQRTERGDSAVYLCASSPWGTSASSTDTQYFGPGTRLTVL.

This sequence joins TRBV5-6 and TRBJ1-1; D not resolved. The CDR3 covers 15 residues. V was pared by 0 bases and J by 0 bases, with 9 bases between. CDR1 and CDR2 from the germline V gene are SGHDT and YYEEEE. The CDR3 sequence: CASSLGTVMNTEAFF. CDR3 in DNA: TGTGCCAGCAGCTTGGGAACAGTCATGAACACTGAAGCTTTCTTT.

V usage is TRBV6-1 and J usage is TRBJ2-2, with D hard to call. CDR3 length: 12 residues. Germline V gene data show CDR1 as MNHNS and CDR2 as SASEGT. The V and J ends lost 6 bases and 6 bases respectively, with 8 bases between them. DNA for the CDR3: TGTGCCAGCAGGACTGGATCCGGGGAGCTGTTTTTT. This gives the protein CASRTGSGELFF.

As to this clone: The junction does not match germline at one end; this may be a read error. This chain uses TRBV7-9 with TRBJ1-5, with a possible D match to TRBD1 (6 bases). The CDR3 covers 14 residues. CDR1 is SEHNR and CDR2 is FQNEAQ in the germline V gene (reference sequence). CDR3 bases: TGTGCCAGCAGCCGCGGACAGTATAATCATCCCCAGCATTTT. Amino acid sequence: CASSRGQYNHPQHF.

This sequence joins TRBV27 and TRBJ2-5; maybe TRBD1 (6 bases). CDR1 and CDR2 from the germline V gene are MNHEY and SMNVEV (reference sequence). The CDR3 contains 13 residues. Between the trimmed V and J ends, which lost 8 bases and 5 bases, there was a span of 15 bases. The CDR3 loop is CASSFKRGETQYF. For the CDR3, the DNA is TGTGCCAGCTCCTTCAAGAGGGGGGAGACCCAGTACTTC.

This sequence joins TRBV4-3 and TRBJ2-7; the match to TRBD2 covers 9 bases. CDR3 length: 16 amino acids. Losses at the gene ends were 0 bases for V and 1 base for J; bases not matched to a gene: 4. The germline gives CDR1 LGHNA, CDR2 YSLEER. CDR3 sequence (DNA): TGCGCCAGCAGCCAAGATATGACTAGCGGATCCTACGAGCAGTACTTC. It codes for CASSQDMTSGSYEQYF.

V gene TRBV15 combines with J gene TRBJ2-7; D is possibly TRBD2 (5 bases). The V and J ends lost 4 bases and 3 bases respectively, with 10 bases between them. Germline V gives CDR1 LNHNV, CDR2 YYDKDF (reference sequence). This CDR3 is built from 13 residues. This CDR3 reads CATSTGNYYEQYF. CDR3 in DNA: TGTGCCACCAGCACCGGGAATTACTACGAGCAGTACTTC.

This rearrangement joins TRBV7-6 to TRBJ2-1, with 12 bases identical to TRBD2. V shed 4 bases, J shed 8 bases, and the junction held 6 bases outside the gene matches. This CDR3 has 15 amino acids. The germline V gene has CDR1 SGHVS and CDR2 FNYEAQ. In DNA form, the CDR3 reads TGTGCCAGCAGCTCCGTACTAGCGGGAGGAGATGAGCAGTTCTTC. Translation gives CASSSVLAGGDEQFF. Together with reference TRBV7-6 and TRBJ2-1, the CDR3 gives the full variable domain: GAGVSQSPRYKVTKRGQDVALRCDPISGHVSLYWYRQALGQGPEFLTYFNYEAQQDKSGLPNDRFSAERPEGSISTLTIQRTEQRDSAMYRCASSSVLAGGDEQFFGPGTRLTVL.